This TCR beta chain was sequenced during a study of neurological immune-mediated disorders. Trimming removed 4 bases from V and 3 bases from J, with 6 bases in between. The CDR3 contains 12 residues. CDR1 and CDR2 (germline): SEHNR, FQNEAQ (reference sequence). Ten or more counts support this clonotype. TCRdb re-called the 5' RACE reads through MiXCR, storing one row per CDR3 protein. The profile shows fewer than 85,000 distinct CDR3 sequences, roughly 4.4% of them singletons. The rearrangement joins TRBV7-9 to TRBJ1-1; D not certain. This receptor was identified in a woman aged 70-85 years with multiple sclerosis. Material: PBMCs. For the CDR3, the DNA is TGTGCCAGCAGCTCCCAGGACACTGAAGCTTTCTTT. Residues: CASSSQDTEAFF.